This is a list of T cell receptor beta chains from one sample in a study of identical twins. TCRdb itself ran the 5' RACE reads through MiXCR, one entry per CDR3 protein. The table includes 700,000 to 950,000 distinct CDR3 sequences, about 12% detected once. The same specimen was also included in a second study, on yellow fever vaccine responses in identical twins.

Specimen: PBMCs. All receptors come from a woman under 30 in good health. CDR3s include the opening cysteine and the closing phenylalanine or tryptophan. The D gene is left open where the match is weak. Size is omitted from some rows. Given values are once, few, many or a class for expanded clones.

>TRBV6-5|-|few|TRBJ1-1
TGTGCCAGCAGTTACCGCGCTAAGAACACTGAAGCTTTCTTT
CASSYRAKNTEAFF
>TRBV20-1|-|few|TRBJ2-1
TGCAGTGCTAGAGATCTGTCTATTGGCAATGAGCAGTTCTTC
CSARDLSIGNEQFF
>TRBV12-3/TRBV12-4|TRBD2|-|TRBJ2-1
TGTGCCAGCAGGTCCTTTGGGGAGGGGTACAATGAGCAGTTCTTC
CASRSFGEGYNEQFF
>TRBV24-1|TRBD1|few|TRBJ1-2
TGTGCCACCAGTGATCCATGGACAGGTGGTGATGGCTACACCTTC
CATSDPWTGGDGYTF
>TRBV6-5|TRBD2|few|TRBJ2-5
TGTGCCAGCAGTTACAAGGGACTAGCGGGACCACAAGAGACCCAGTACTTC
CASSYKGLAGPQETQYF
>TRBV10-3|-|few|TRBJ2-3
TGTGCCATCAGTGACCAAGTAGCAGATACGCAGTATTTT
CAISDQVADTQYF
>TRBV7-6|TRBD1|-|TRBJ2-1
TGTGCCAGCAGCTTAAGGGACAGGGGTGGGGATGAGCAGTTCTTC
CASSLRDRGGDEQFF
>TRBV6-5|TRBD1|-|TRBJ2-1
TGTGCCAGCAGTTTAACAGGGGGCGCGGGCAATGAGCAGTTCTTC
CASSLTGGAGNEQFF
>TRBV27|TRBD1|-|TRBJ2-2
TGTGCCAGCAGAGCCGGACAGGGGAGGTCCGGGGAGCTGTTTTTT
CASRAGQGRSGELFF
>TRBV28|-|many|TRBJ2-7
TGTGCCAGCAGTTTCGGCAGACCGACCTACGAGCAGTACTTC
CASSFGRPTYEQYF
>TRBV3-1|-|many|TRBJ2-2
TGTGCCAGCAGCCAAGGCCCAACCGGGGAGCTGTTTTTT
CASSQGPTGELFF
>TRBV27|TRBD2|many|TRBJ2-5
TGTGCCAGCAGTTTATGGGGGACTAGCGGGAGGCTCCAAGAGACCCAGTACTTC
CASSLWGTSGRLQETQYF
>TRBV7-9|TRBD1|-|TRBJ1-1
TGTGCCAGCAGCCCCGGACAGGGGTTGATGAACACTGAAGCTTTCTTT
CASSPGQGLMNTEAFF
>TRBV15|TRBD1|few|TRBJ2-7
TGTGCCACCAGCAGAACCGACAGGGATCCGTACGAGCAGTACTTC
CATSRTDRDPYEQYF
>TRBV5-5|TRBD2|few|TRBJ2-4
TGTGCCAGCAGCTTGGGATTAGCGGGGGGACTAGCCAAAAACATTCAGTACTTC
CASSLGLAGGLAKNIQYF
>TRBV14|TRBD2|few|TRBJ2-7
TGTGCCAGCAGCTTCCTTAGCGGGACGACCTACGAGCAGTACTTC
CASSFLSGTTYEQYF
>TRBV6-2/TRBV6-3|TRBD1|-|TRBJ2-1
TGTGCCAGCAGCCGACAGGGCCACAATGAGCAGTTCTTC
CASSRQGHNEQFF
>TRBV2|TRBD1|-|TRBJ2-7
TGTGCCAGCAGTGTCGGACAGGGATCCTACGAGCAGTACTTC
CASSVGQGSYEQYF
>TRBV12-3/TRBV12-4|TRBD2|few|TRBJ2-3
TGTGCCAGCAGTTTCTTCGGTCTAGCGGAAAGCACAGATACGCAGTATTTT
CASSFFGLAESTDTQYF
>TRBV5-1|-|many|TRBJ2-1
TGCGCCAGCAGCTTGGGGGGGTTCAATGAGCAGTTCTTC
CASSLGGFNEQFF
>TRBV20-1|-|many|TRBJ2-7
TGCAGTGCTGAGAACAGGGAGCAGTACTTC
CSAENREQYF
>TRBV5-1|-|many|TRBJ2-1
TGCGCCAGCAGCTTGGGACGGAGTAGCTCCTACAATGAGCAGTTCTTC
CASSLGRSSSYNEQFF
>TRBV29-1|-|few|TRBJ2-7
TGCAGCGTTGTGGTCGCGCAGCTTCACTACGAGCAGTACTTC
CSVVVAQLHYEQYF
>TRBV29-1|TRBD2|-|TRBJ2-3
TGCAGCGGCCGCAGGGGACTAGCGGGAGACAGAACAGATACGCAGTATTTT
CSGRRGLAGDRTDTQYF
>TRBV5-1|-|few|TRBJ2-7
TGCGCCAGCCCTCATAGCGAGCAGTACTTC
CASPHSEQYF
>TRBV28|-|-|TRBJ2-4
TGTGCCAGCCGAGGCGCCAAAAACATTCAGTACTTC
CASRGAKNIQYF
>TRBV5-1|TRBD2|many|TRBJ2-5
TGCGCCAGCAGCTTGCGTGGGACTAGCTGGGAGACCCAGTACTTC
CASSLRGTSWETQYF
>TRBV28|-|many|TRBJ2-7
TGTGCCAGCAGCCTGGGGGGCTTCTCCTACGAGCAGTACTTC
CASSLGGFSYEQYF